The 32 T cell receptor beta chains in this list originate from one sample, sequenced in a study of cytomegalovirus exposure and HLA in healthy donors. Primers included in the PCR were 60 Vbeta and 13 Jbeta primers. The protocol was immunoSEQ multiplex PCR, while the TCRdb copy is restricted to in-frame clones and leaves out a portion. The sample lists 150,000 to 200,000 clones; 80% to 90% were seen once. Sequencing used PBMCs. These receptors originate from a man aged 18 to 29 in good health and CMV-seropositive.

V usage is TRBV30 and J usage is TRBJ2-5; possibly TRBD1 for D (5 bases). Trimming removed 3 bases at V and 1 base at J, with 15 bases between. CDR1 and CDR2 from the germline V gene are GTSNPN and SVGIG (reference sequence). There are 15 residues in the CDR3. CDR3 in amino acids: CAWRKPGSGQETQYF. The CDR3 region has the DNA TGTGCCTGGAGGAAACCAGGGTCTGGCCAAGAGACCCAGTACTTC.

This clone was observed a few times. CDR3 residues: CAWSEWRDGELFF. The CDR3 nucleotides read TGTGCCTGGAGTGAATGGAGAGACGGGGAGCTGTTTTTT. The chain couples TRBV30 to TRBJ2-2; D ambiguous. This CDR3 is built from 13 residues. CDR1 is GTSNPN and CDR2 is SVGIG in the germline V gene (reference sequence). Trimming took off 1 base at V and 7 bases at J, with 10 bases between the two ends.

This chain joins TRBV6-5 and TRBJ2-4; TRBD2 agrees at 11 bases. This CDR3 spans 15 amino acids. The V gene end was trimmed by 8 bases and the J gene end by 4 bases; junction bases not matched to a gene: 7. Germline-derived CDR1 and CDR2 are MNHEY and SVGAGI. The CDR3 DNA follows: TGTGCCAGCGAGCCGTCTAGCGGGGGGAAAAACATTCAGTACTTC. This gives the protein CASEPSSGGKNIQYF.

The chain recombines TRBV29-1 with TRBJ1-2, with D tentatively TRBD1 (6 bases). This CDR3 is 13 amino acids long. V gave up 1 base and J gave up 2 bases, with 8 bases separating them. Germline V gene data show CDR1 as SQVTM and CDR2 as ANQGSEA. This CDR3 reads CSVEAQGNYGYTF. The DNA for the CDR3 is TGCAGCGTTGAAGCTCAGGGGAACTATGGCTACACCTTC.

This chain joins TRBV6-5 and TRBJ1-6, with 8 bases lining up with TRBD1. The CDR3 sequence is 15 residues long. The trim removed 7 bases at V and 5 bases at J, leaving 7 bases unmatched. The germline gives CDR1 MNHEY, CDR2 SVGAGI. DNA for the CDR3: TGTGCCAGCACTTTGGACAGGGACCATAATTCACCCCTCCACTTT. Translating it yields CASTLDRDHNSPLHF.

The V call is TRBV5-4, the J call TRBJ2-7; 8 nucleotides align to TRBD2. The CDR3 is made up of 16 amino acids. With V trimmed by 0 bases and J by 1 base, 6 bases remained unmatched. Germline CDR1 SGHNT, CDR2 YYREEE (reference sequence). CDR3 loop: CASSLVRGALSYEQYF. In nucleotides, the CDR3 is TGTGCCAGCAGCTTGGTGCGGGGGGCTCTATCCTACGAGCAGTACTTC.

J is TRBJ2-5 and V is TRBV4-1; the D is unclear. The DNA matches TRBJ2-7 better at its end, which makes the J call doubtful. The CDR3 is 15 amino acids. The germline V gene has CDR1 MGHRA and CDR2 YSYEKL. DNA for the CDR3: TGCGCCAGCAGCCCTCGTGCAGGCGATTTCTACGAGCAGTACTTC. Amino acid sequence: CASSPRAGDFYEQYF.

A single count supports this clone. The V and J genes are TRBV6-4 and TRBJ2-1; 11 nucleotides line up with TRBD2. CDR1 is MRHNA and CDR2 is SNTAGT in the germline V gene. J was trimmed by 9 bases and V by 3 bases; bases with no gene match: 10. The CDR3 runs to 16 residues. The CDR3 loop is CASSERVAGGPAEQFF. The CDR3 bases are TGTGCCAGCAGTGAAAGGGTAGCGGGGGGGCCGGCTGAGCAGTTCTTC.

This chain links TRBV15 with TRBJ2-1, with D unresolved. This CDR3 region has 18 residues. Germline loops: CDR1 LNHNV, CDR2 YYDKDF (reference sequence). Trimming removed 3 bases at V and 5 bases at J, with 23 bases between. In nucleotides, the CDR3 is TGTGCCACCAGCAGCGCCGCTCTCCGGCGCTCAGGTAACAATGAGCAGTTCTTC. It encodes CATSSAALRRSGNNEQFF. The full variable domain, rest sourced from reference TRBV15 and TRBJ2-1, is DAMVIQNPRYQVTQFGKPVTLSCSQTLNHNVMYWYQQKSSQAPKLLFHYYDKDFNNEADTPDNFQSRRPNTSFCFLDIRSPGLGDTAMYLCATSSAALRRSGNNEQFFGPGTRLTVL.

The chain has TRBV21-1 and TRBJ2-2; the table names TRBD2, a call not compared with the DNA. TRBV21-1 corresponds to a pseudogene. CDR3 length: 20 residues. The CDR3 DNA follows: TGTGCCAGCAGCAAAAATCGGGACTTATTCTCATCCGGCCATGGCGGGGAGCTGTTTTTT. Translation gives CASSKNRDLFSSGHGGELFF.

V usage is TRBV27 and J usage is TRBJ2-7; perhaps TRBD2 as D (6 bases). V shed 5 bases and J shed 0 bases, with 17 bases lying between them. Looked up from germline, CDR1 is MNHEY and CDR2 is SMNVEV (reference sequence). The CDR3 has 16 residues. CDR3 DNA sequence: TGTGCCAGCAGTCGTCGCGGGACGGTTAGCTCCTACGAGCAGTACTTC. Amino acids: CASSRRGTVSSYEQYF.

V is TRBV18 and J is TRBJ2-1; 7 bases align to TRBD1. Trimming cost V 5 bases and J 0 bases; bases outside gene matches: 10. Germline V lookup: CDR1 KGHSH, CDR2 LQKENI. The CDR3 is 17 residues long. The CDR3 protein is CASSRDRLWSSYNEQFF. The DNA of the CDR3 is TGTGCCAGCTCAAGGGACAGACTTTGGAGCTCCTACAATGAGCAGTTCTTC.

The V call is TRBV7-9, the J call TRBJ2-1, with a possible D match to TRBD2 (5 bases). The CDR3 has 8 residues. Trimming took off 6 bases at V and 16 bases at J, with 7 bases between the two ends. Looked up from germline, CDR1 is SEHNR and CDR2 is FQNEAQ (reference sequence). The CDR3 protein is CASSTSFF. As DNA, the CDR3 is TGTGCCAGCAGTACTAGTTTCTTC.

This chain connects TRBV19 to TRBJ1-1; TRBD1 aligns across 9 bases. This CDR3 has 13 amino acids. Germline CDR1 LNHDA, CDR2 SQIVND (reference sequence). Losses at the gene ends were 3 bases for V and 7 bases for J; bases not matched to a gene: 3. As DNA, the CDR3 is TGTGCCAGTAGTATGAACAGGGGGCTTGAAGCTTTCTTT. Translation: CASSMNRGLEAFF.

The CDR3 DNA follows: TGTGCCAGCAGTTACTCTGCCGAGCAGTACTTC. It specifies CASSYSAEQYF. The chain carries TRBV6-6 and TRBJ2-5, with no clear D. TRBJ2-7 explains the end of the DNA better; the J call may be wrong. The CDR3 runs 11 residues. CDR1 is MNHNY and CDR2 is SVGAGI in the germline V gene (reference sequence).

This chain connects TRBV18 to TRBJ2-2; D gene unclear. Germline-derived CDR1 and CDR2 are KGHSH and LQKENI. This CDR3 is 18 amino acids long. V was trimmed by 3 bases and J by 0 bases, leaving 17 bases between them. This CDR3 reads CASSPPPFSRANTGELFF. The CDR3 DNA sequence: TGTGCCAGCTCACCCCCGCCTTTTTCACGCGCGAACACCGGGGAGCTGTTTTTT.

The genes are TRBV5-1 and TRBJ2-5; D not resolved. The V gene lost 0 bases and the J gene lost 5 bases, with 5 bases spanning the gap. There are 12 residues in the CDR3. Germline V CDR1 and CDR2: SGHRS, YFSETQ. CDR3 sequence reads: CASSLDEETQYF. The CDR3 region has the DNA TGCGCCAGCAGCTTGGATGAGGAGACCCAGTACTTC.

The J gene is TRBJ2-3, the V gene TRBV4-1, with 8 bases that match TRBD2. This CDR3 has 15 amino acids. CDR1 is MGHRA, CDR2 YSYEKL, per germline. V dropped 2 bases and J dropped 6; count of bases not matched to a gene: 7. In DNA, the CDR3 is TGCGCCAGCAGCCAACAACCGGGGGGGCCTGATACGCAGTATTTT. Its translation is CASSQQPGGPDTQYF.

A word on this clone: At one boundary the junction diverges from the germline segment, which might be a read error. The chain couples TRBV30 to TRBJ1-3; 8 bases are a match to TRBD1. The length of the CDR3 is 16 residues. Germline V gene sequence: CDR1 GTSNPN, CDR2 SVGIG (reference sequence). For the CDR3, the DNA is TGTGCCTGGAGGCAGGGGGCGTTTAGACTAGGAAACACCACATATTTT. Its protein product is CAWRQGAFRLGNTTYF.

The chain employs TRBV10-1 and TRBJ1-1, with D hard to call. CDR1 and CDR2 from the germline V gene are WNHNN and SYGVQD (reference sequence). The CDR3 is made up of 14 amino acids. Between the trimmed V and J ends, which lost 9 bases and 3 bases, there was a span of 17 bases. The CDR3 DNA is TGCGCCAGAAGGGAGAAGCCCGGAGACACTGAAGCTTTCTTT. Translation gives CARREKPGDTEAFF.

This sequence joins TRBV7-2 and TRBJ1-2, with 10 positions matching TRBD1. This CDR3 has 16 amino acids. Unmatched junction bases numbered 6, after V lost 2 bases and J lost 3 bases. Germline CDR1 reads SGHTA; CDR2 reads FQGNSA. The CDR3 region is CASSLIGDRGDYGYTF. CDR3 nucleotide sequence: TGTGCCAGCAGCTTAATCGGGGACAGGGGTGACTATGGCTACACCTTC. The complete variable domain, with remaining parts taken from reference TRBV7-2 and TRBJ1-2, reads GAGVSQSPSNKVTEKGKDVELRCDPISGHTALYWYRQSLGQGLEFLIYFQGNSAPDKSGLPSDRFSAERTGGSVSTLTIQRTQQEDSAVYLCASSLIGDRGDYGYTFGSGTRLTVV.

The genes are TRBV29-1 and TRBJ1-2, with 7 bases identical to TRBD1. Germline V gene lookup returns CDR1 SQVTM and CDR2 ANQGSEA. Germline trimming cut 3 bases from V and 2 bases from J; bases unmatched to any gene: 6. This CDR3 comprises 14 residues. The CDR3 bases are TGCAGCGTTGATTCGGTCAGGGGGAACTATGGCTACACCTTC. Translating it yields CSVDSVRGNYGYTF. Complete variable domain (other parts from reference TRBV29-1 and TRBJ1-2): SAVISQKPSRDICQRGTSLTIQCQVDSQVTMMFWYRQQPGQSLTLIATANQGSEATYESGFVIDKFPISRPNLTFSTLTVSNMSPEDSSIYLCSVDSVRGNYGYTFGSGTRLTVV.

As for this clone: In this CDR3 the conserved last residue, phenylalanine or tryptophan, is missing, so a read error is likely. It is unclear where the CDR3 begins or ends on the DNA, so no DNA is shown, and the CDR3 is as TCRdb lists it. The V gene is TRBV2, the J gene TRBJ2-7; the tabulated D call, TRBD2, remains unverified against the DNA. Germline assignment: CDR1 SNHLY and CDR2 FYNNEI. The length of the CDR3 is 12 amino acids, counting both ends. The CDR3 here is CASGATSGGPPL.

The rearrangement joins TRBV5-1 to TRBJ2-4; 9 nucleotides agree with TRBD1. Germline V gene sequence: CDR1 SGHRS, CDR2 YFSETQ. This CDR3 is built from 17 residues. With V trimmed by 4 bases and J by 4 bases, 12 bases remained unmatched. CDR3 DNA: TGCGCCAGCAGCGCCTCACCGGGACAGGGTGAGAAAAACATTCAGTACTTC. Protein sequence: CASSASPGQGEKNIQYF.

The V and J genes are TRBV9 and TRBJ2-3; the D gene is possibly TRBD2 (6 bases). Germline-derived CDR1 and CDR2 are SGDLS and YYNGEE. V was shortened by 0 bases and J by 0 bases, with 11 bases between the two germline ends. The CDR3 is 16 amino acids. CDR3 DNA sequence: TGTGCCAGCAGCGTAGGGTCGAGCGGGAGCACAGATACGCAGTATTTT. This translates into CASSVGSSGSTDTQYF.

In its sample, this clone was seen a few times. This chain joins TRBV4-2 and TRBJ1-1; D perhaps matches TRBD1 (6 bases). V lost 0 bases to trimming and J lost 0 bases, with 11 bases between them. The CDR3 runs to 16 residues. Germline CDR1 LGHNA, CDR2 YNFKEQ. Here the CDR3 reads CASSQDGTPLNTEAFF. The DNA for the CDR3 is TGTGCCAGCAGCCAAGATGGGACACCCTTGAACACTGAAGCTTTCTTT.

The CDR3 sequence is CATSRSILAEQFF. The CDR3 nucleotides read TGTGCCACCAGCAGATCTATACTAGCCGAGCAGTTCTTC. The chain uses TRBV15 and TRBJ2-1; D might be TRBD2 (6 bases). Germline V gene lookup returns CDR1 LNHNV and CDR2 YYDKDF (reference sequence). V lost 2 bases, J lost 10 bases, and 12 bases lay in between. There are 13 residues in the CDR3.

CDR3 sequence: CASSSAGTGYGYTF. The CDR3 DNA is TGTGCCAGCAGCTCAGCCGGGACAGGCTATGGCTACACCTTC. The V gene is TRBV5-4, the J gene TRBJ1-2, with 8 bases lining up with TRBD1. The V gene's germline CDR1 is SGHNT and CDR2 YYREEE (reference sequence). CDR3 length: 14 amino acids. The trim removed 3 bases at V and 4 bases at J, leaving 5 bases unmatched.

This rearrangement joins TRBV5-4 to TRBJ2-3, with 7 nucleotides matching TRBD2. Germline V gene data show CDR1 as SGHNT and CDR2 as YYREEE (reference sequence). V lost 7 bases to trimming and J lost 4 bases; unmatched junction nucleotides: 3. The CDR3 spans 12 residues. The CDR3 coding sequence is TGTGCCAGCGGGAGGGGCCCAGATACGCAGTATTTT. Protein product: CASGRGPDTQYF. Looking up the rest from reference TRBV5-4 and TRBJ2-3 gives the full variable domain: ETGVTQSPTHLIKTRGQQVTLRCSSQSGHNTVSWYQQALGQGPQFIFQYYREEENGRGNFPPRFSGLQFPNYSSELNVNALELDDSALYLCASGRGPDTQYFGPGTRLTVL.

This clone was counted between two and nine times. The chain joins TRBV5-4 to TRBJ1-1, with a tentative D call TRBD1 (5 bases). From germline, CDR1 is SGHNT and CDR2 YYREEE (reference sequence). CDR3 length: 14 residues. Deletions cut 3 bases from V and 1 base from J, with 10 bases between. DNA for the CDR3: TGTGCCAGCAGCTGGGGGGAAGGGAACACTGAAGCTTTCTTT. Amino acids: CASSWGEGNTEAFF.

The chain uses TRBV4-3 and TRBJ2-2; 9 bases map to TRBD2. The germline CDR1 and CDR2 sequences are LGHNA and YSLEER. The CDR3 length is 19 residues. V shed 4 bases and J 4 bases; nucleotides not matched to a gene: 16. The CDR3 protein is CASSPHRGAGGAATGELFF. The CDR3 DNA reads as TGCGCCAGCAGCCCCCACCGAGGGGCGGGAGGGGCGGCCACCGGGGAGCTGTTTTTT.

This chain joins TRBV7-6 and TRBJ2-7; perhaps TRBD1 as D (5 bases). Germline V gene data show CDR1 as SGHVS and CDR2 as FNYEAQ. V was pared by 5 bases and J by 8 bases, with 16 bases between. This CDR3 region has 13 residues. The CDR3 reads CASSPDSVPKQYF. The DNA of the CDR3 is TGTGCCAGCAGCCCCGACAGTGTTCCAAAGCAGTACTTC. Based on the CDR3 plus reference TRBV7-6 and TRBJ2-7, the full variable domain is GAGVSQSPRYKVTKRGQDVALRCDPISGHVSLYWYRQALGQGPEFLTYFNYEAQQDKSGLPNDRFSAERPEGSISTLTIQRTEQRDSAMYRCASSPDSVPKQYFGPGTRLTVT.